This passage covers 24 T cell receptor beta chains from one sample sequenced in a study of PD-L1 blockade in urothelial cancer. Time point noted: pretreatment peripheral blood. The assay was immunoSEQ multiplex PCR, and TCRdb's table has in-frame clones only and misses some. Of 55,000 to 80,000 clones listed, about 90% are singletons. The sequencing used PBMCs, collected around atezolizumab (anti-PD-L1) treatment. The receptors come from a man in his 60s with urothelial cancer.

This clone was found a few times. The J gene is TRBJ2-5, the V gene TRBV30; 7 nucleotides agree with TRBD1. The V segment lost 0 bases and the J segment 3 bases; nucleotides outside the gene matches: 1. Germline values: CDR1 GTSNPN, CDR2 SVGIG (reference sequence). The CDR3 consists of 13 residues. CDR3 region: CAWSVGQEETQYF. Written as DNA, the CDR3 is TGTGCCTGGAGTGTAGGACAGGAAGAGACCCAGTACTTC.

The gene calls are TRBV5-1 and TRBJ2-1; no firm D call. Germline CDR1 reads SGHRS; CDR2 reads YFSETQ. This CDR3 has 13 residues. V shed 0 bases and J shed 3 bases, with 4 bases lying between them. The CDR3 sequence is CASSLGDYNEQFF. The CDR3 bases are TGCGCCAGCAGCTTGGGAGACTACAATGAGCAGTTCTTC.

This clone was observed a handful of times. V gene TRBV7-9 combines with J gene TRBJ1-6; unclear D gene. Looked up from germline, CDR1 is SEHNR and CDR2 is FQNEAQ (reference sequence). This CDR3 is 16 amino acids long. With 0 bases removed from V and 6 bases from J, the gap between germline ends came to 12 bases. CDR3 coding DNA: TGTGCCAGCAGCTTAGCAGGCGGGCCGCGTAATTCACCCCTCCACTTT. Translated: CASSLAGGPRNSPLHF.

This chain joins TRBV13 and TRBJ1-6, with D perhaps matching TRBD1 (5 bases). The germline CDR1 and CDR2 sequences are PRHDT and FYEKMQ (reference sequence). V dropped 3 bases and J dropped 7 bases, with 19 bases sitting between them. The CDR3 is made up of 17 amino acids. The CDR3 DNA sequence: TGTGCCAGCAGCTTCGAGGGCGCCGGGGGAGGAAATTCACCCCTCCACTTT. It encodes CASSFEGAGGGNSPLHF.

The chain's CDR3 is CASSLTPDRASYEQYF. The DNA for the CDR3 is TGCGCCAGCAGCCTAACCCCCGACAGGGCGTCCTACGAGCAGTACTTC. This chain uses TRBV5-1 with TRBJ2-7, with 7 bases fitting TRBD1. This CDR3 has 16 amino acids. Germline values: CDR1 SGHRS, CDR2 YFSETQ. Germline trimming cut 4 bases from V and 1 base from J; bases unmatched to any gene: 11.

The gene calls are TRBV11-2 and TRBJ2-5, with 8 bases aligning to TRBD2. V trimming: 0 bases; J trimming: 7 bases; junction bases outside the gene matches: 13. The CDR3 is 17 residues long. Germline CDR1 SGHAT, CDR2 FQNNGV. As DNA, the CDR3 is TGTGCCAGCAGCTTAGATTTAGCGGGGAACTCTAGAGGGACCCAGTACTTC. This translates into CASSLDLAGNSRGTQYF.

The chain carries TRBV19 and TRBJ2-2; no clear D gene. Germline CDR1 is LNHDA and CDR2 is SQIVND (reference sequence). The CDR3 has 16 amino acids. V lost 1 base and J lost 5, with 14 bases in between. The DNA of the CDR3 is TGTGCCAGTAGTATAGCTCTCCTTTTCGAGACCGGGGAGCTGTTTTTT. As protein: CASSIALLFETGELFF.

This clone appeared many times. V is TRBV9 and J is TRBJ1-1; D remains ambiguous. V gave up 2 bases and J gave up 4 bases, with 12 bases separating them. This CDR3 is 14 amino acids long. Germline lookup yields CDR1 SGDLS and CDR2 YYNGEE. The CDR3 DNA is TGTGCCAGCAGCGTTGTTCAGGAAGCCACTGAAGCTTTCTTT. Translated: CASSVVQEATEAFF.

The V gene is TRBV5-1, the J gene TRBJ2-3, with 11 positions matching TRBD2. Germline V gene sequence: CDR1 SGHRS, CDR2 YFSETQ. V shed 1 base and J 0 bases; nucleotides not matched to a gene: 7. The CDR3 contains 18 residues. The CDR3 region is CASSLRASGGISTDTQYF. Written as DNA, the CDR3 is TGCGCCAGCAGCTTGCGGGCTAGCGGGGGGATCAGCACAGATACGCAGTATTTT.

The V call is TRBV11-2, the J call TRBJ2-2, with D maybe TRBD1 (5 bases). The CDR3 runs 14 residues. Germline CDR1 SGHAT, CDR2 FQNNGV. The V and J ends lost 7 bases and 6 bases respectively, with 15 bases between them. CDR3 loop: CASTSPGFSGELFF. As DNA, the CDR3 is TGTGCCAGCACCTCTCCAGGGTTCTCCGGGGAGCTGTTTTTT.

The chain recombines TRBV6-1 with TRBJ1-2; TRBD1 matches 7 bases. Germline CDR1 is MNHNS and CDR2 is SASEGT. CDR3 length: 14 residues. Germline trimming cut 5 bases from V and 5 bases from J; bases unmatched to any gene: 8. CDR3 loop: CASSSRTGVYGYTF. DNA of the CDR3: TGTGCCAGCAGTTCTCGGACAGGAGTATATGGCTACACCTTC.

The chain links TRBV11-2 to TRBJ1-3; D possibly corresponds to TRBD1 (6 bases). Germline V gene sequence: CDR1 SGHAT, CDR2 FQNNGV. This CDR3 contains 16 residues. The germline V and J ends were trimmed by 7 bases and 0 bases, with 16 bases remaining between them. This CDR3 is CASTLVLGASGNTIYF. The CDR3, as DNA: TGTGCCAGCACCCTAGTCCTGGGGGCCTCTGGAAACACCATATATTTT. Variable domain in full (rest from reference TRBV11-2 and TRBJ1-3): EAGVAQSPRYKIIEKRQSVAFWCNPISGHATLYWYQQILGQGPKLLIQFQNNGVVDDSQLPKDRFSAERLKGVDSTLKIQPAKLEDSAVYLCASTLVLGASGNTIYFGEGSWLTVV.

V and J are TRBV11-3 and TRBJ2-7, with TRBD2 matching over 12 bases. V lost 5 bases and J lost 5; bases outside the gene matches: 7. The germline gives CDR1 SGHNT, CDR2 YENEEA. CDR3 length equals 15 residues. CDR3 region: CASSNLAGGRDEQYF. Written as DNA, the CDR3 is TGTGCCAGCAGCAATCTAGCGGGGGGGCGGGACGAGCAGTACTTC.

The V and J genes are TRBV7-9 and TRBJ2-7, with 7 nucleotides matching TRBD1. This CDR3 comprises 16 residues. The germline CDR1 and CDR2 sequences are SEHNR and FQNEAQ (reference sequence). Trimming removed 4 bases from V and 0 bases from J; junction bases left unmatched: 9. CDR3 bases: TGTGCCAGCAGCTGGGGACAGAGGGCCTCCTCCTACGAGCAGTACTTC. Translation gives CASSWGQRASSYEQYF.

This chain links TRBV7-2 with TRBJ1-5, with D uncertain. Per the germline V gene, CDR1 is SGHTA and CDR2 is FQGNSA. The CDR3 totals 13 residues. V was trimmed by 1 base and J by 4 bases, leaving 5 bases between them. CDR3 DNA: TGTGCCAGCAGCTTAGGTCCAAATCAGCCCCAGCATTTT. Translating gives CASSLGPNQPQHF.

This chain joins TRBV15 and TRBJ2-7; tentative D call: TRBD2 (7 bases). Deletions cut 2 bases from V and 9 bases from J, with 11 bases between. This CDR3 is 12 amino acids long. Germline V lookup: CDR1 LNHNV, CDR2 YYDKDF (reference sequence). This CDR3 reads CATSRIGGGQYF. Here the CDR3 DNA reads TGTGCCACCAGCAGAATAGGGGGGGGGCAGTACTTC.

This clone was picked up a small number of times. The chain uses TRBV7-9 and TRBJ1-1; D is undetermined. Germline-derived CDR1 and CDR2 are SEHNR and FQNEAQ (reference sequence). V lost 2 bases, J lost 1 base, and 5 bases lay in between. This CDR3 has 13 amino acids. CDR3 coding DNA: TGTGCCAGCAGCTTAACACAGAACACTGAAGCTTTCTTT. It codes for CASSLTQNTEAFF.

The chain employs TRBV5-5 and TRBJ1-3; 11 positions match TRBD1. Germline loops: CDR1 SGHKS, CDR2 YYEKEE (reference sequence). The CDR3 loop spans 15 amino acids. V lost 0 bases to trimming and J lost 8 bases; unmatched junction nucleotides: 4. The CDR3 nucleotides read TGTGCCAGCAGCTTGGAGGGGACAGGGGGTGACACCATATATTTT. Residues: CASSLEGTGGDTIYF.

The V call is TRBV28, the J call TRBJ2-7; tentatively, D is TRBD2 (5 bases). Between the trimmed V and J ends, which lost 6 bases and 0 bases, there was a span of 12 bases. The CDR3 runs to 14 residues. The germline gives CDR1 MDHEN, CDR2 SYDVKM. CDR3 in DNA: TGTGCCAGCAGCCAGGAGGCTAGCTCCTACGAGCAGTACTTC. As protein: CASSQEASSYEQYF.

This chain uses TRBV2 with TRBJ1-1; a weak D match, TRBD1 (5 bases). The CDR3 sequence is 15 residues long. Germline CDR1 and CDR2: SNHLY and FYNNEI. Trimming cost V 8 bases and J 5 bases, with 21 bases left between them. CDR3 loop: CASSRGEVGGTEAFF. CDR3 nucleotides: TGTGCCAGCTCCCGAGGGGAGGTTGGGGGGACTGAAGCTTTCTTT.

V usage is TRBV20-1 and J usage is TRBJ2-7, with 7 bases fitting TRBD1. Germline CDR1 DFQATT, CDR2 SNEGSKA (reference sequence). The CDR3 is made up of 11 amino acids. Trimming removed 6 bases from V and 4 bases from J; junction bases left unmatched: 3. This chain's CDR3 is CSARQGYEQYF. CDR3 DNA sequence: TGCAGTGCAAGACAGGGTTACGAGCAGTACTTC.

This chain joins TRBV19 and TRBJ1-1; a possible D gene is TRBD1 (6 bases). The CDR3 contains 13 residues. Trimming shortened V by 9 bases and J by 4 bases, and 15 bases separated the two germline ends. In germline, CDR1 is LNHDA, CDR2 SQIVND (reference sequence). As DNA, the CDR3 is TGTGCCAGCGAGGGGGTAGGCGGCACTGAAGCTTTCTTT. This encodes CASEGVGGTEAFF. The variable domain in full, with the rest retrieved from reference TRBV19 and TRBJ1-1, is DGGITQSPKYLFRKEGQNVTLSCEQNLNHDAMYWYRQDPGQGLRLIYYSQIVNDFQKGDIAEGYSVSREKKESFPLTVTSAQKNPTAFYLCASEGVGGTEAFFGQGTRLTVV.

The chain employs TRBV4-1 and TRBJ2-7, with TRBD2 matching 9 bases. This CDR3 spans 16 amino acids. The germline V gene has CDR1 MGHRA and CDR2 YSYEKL. V trimming: 4 bases; J trimming: 5 bases; junction bases outside the gene matches: 12. The CDR3 loop reads CASSLRIAGAYHEQYF. DNA for the CDR3: TGCGCCAGCAGCCTAAGGATAGCGGGGGCCTACCACGAGCAGTACTTC.

This sequence joins TRBV5-8 and TRBJ1-5; weak D call: TRBD1 (5 bases). Trimming left V 0 bases short and J 7 bases short, with 14 bases between. The CDR3 is 15 residues long. Per the germline V gene, CDR1 is SGHTS and CDR2 is YDEGEE. CDR3 protein: CASSLGVSGDQPQHF. The CDR3 DNA is TGTGCCAGCAGCTTGGGAGTTTCGGGGGACCAGCCCCAGCATTTT.